Listed below are T cell receptor beta chains from one sample, sequenced in a study of CD8+CD57+ T cells in acquired aplastic anemia. Via MiXCR, TCRdb re-called the reads, giving one row per CDR3 protein. The table has some 120,000 distinct CDR3 sequences, 55% to 60% seen once. The sample taken for sequencing was sorted CD4+, CD8+, or CD8+CD57+ T cells (not recorded which) from PBMCs. These receptors originate from a human donor with aplastic anemia. CDR3s leave out the opening cysteine and the closing phenylalanine or tryptophan.

>TRBV24-1|TRBJ2-1
ATSVPGAGNEQF
>TRBV6-1|TRBJ1-2
AGAGTGIYHT
>TRBV11-2|TRBJ2-4
ASSLEGLVRDAKNIQY
>TRBV19|TRBJ2-2
ASSTSRVGTGELF
>TRBV20-1|TRBJ1-1
SVEGGGRNTEAF
>TRBV2|TRBJ1-1
ASSLAGQGGTEAF
>TRBV7-8|TRBJ2-7
ASSLVLGGQGEQY
>TRBV7-9|TRBJ1-2
ASSTRQGGYT
>TRBV20-1|TRBJ2-3
SARYPTVDTQY
>TRBV12-3/TRBV12-4|TRBJ2-3
ASSQGLAGPTDTQY
>TRBV10-3|TRBJ2-7
AISEAQGGLTEQY
>TRBV20-1|TRBJ2-2
SASGDLNTGELF
>TRBV25-1|TRBJ2-1
ASSELKRGLEQF